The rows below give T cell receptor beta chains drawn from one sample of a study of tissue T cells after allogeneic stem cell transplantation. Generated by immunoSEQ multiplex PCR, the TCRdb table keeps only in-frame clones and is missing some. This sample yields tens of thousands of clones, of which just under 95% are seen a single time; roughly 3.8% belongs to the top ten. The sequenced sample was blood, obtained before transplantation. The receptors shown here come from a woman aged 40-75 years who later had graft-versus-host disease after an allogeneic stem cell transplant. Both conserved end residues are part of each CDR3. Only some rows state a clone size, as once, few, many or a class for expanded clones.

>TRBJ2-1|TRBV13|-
CASSLAGTIDEQFF
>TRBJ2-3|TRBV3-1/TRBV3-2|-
CASGGGTDTQYF
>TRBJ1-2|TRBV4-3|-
CASSQDRDIGYGYTF
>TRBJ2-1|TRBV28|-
CASSLFASGRSGYEQFF
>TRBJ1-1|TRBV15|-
CATSRDRGATEAFF
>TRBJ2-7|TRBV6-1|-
CASSPLGNEQYF
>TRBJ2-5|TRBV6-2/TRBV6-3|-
CASSYGWRVAAETQYF
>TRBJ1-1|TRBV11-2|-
CASSLDQSGQRMNTEAFF
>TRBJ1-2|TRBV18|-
CASSPGPRQGNGYTF
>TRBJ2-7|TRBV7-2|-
CASSILREQYF
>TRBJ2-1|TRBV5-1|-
CASSVGDTTRNEQFF
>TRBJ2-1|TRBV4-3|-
CASSPSSGSGDFEQFF
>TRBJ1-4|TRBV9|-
CASSVVGGGEKLFF
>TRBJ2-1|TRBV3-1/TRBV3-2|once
CASSQGRTTGTEQFF
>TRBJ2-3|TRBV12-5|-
CASGLWVADTQYF
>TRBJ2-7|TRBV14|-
CASSQGTVLSYEQYF
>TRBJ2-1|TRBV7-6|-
CASSLDRSGEQFF
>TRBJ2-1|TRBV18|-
CASSPLRDEQFF
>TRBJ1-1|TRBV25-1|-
CASSESGTVSRDTEAFF
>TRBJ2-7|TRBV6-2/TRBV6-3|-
CASSYDGDGPYEQYF
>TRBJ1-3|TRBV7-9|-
CASSLAGGSGNTIYF
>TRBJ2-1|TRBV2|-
CASRAGGPHNEQFF
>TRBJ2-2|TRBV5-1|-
CASSPAGTANTGELFF
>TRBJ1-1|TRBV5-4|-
CASSTPHLTEAFF
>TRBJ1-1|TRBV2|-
CASSATPSQTFF
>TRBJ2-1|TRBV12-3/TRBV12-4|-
CASTGSYNEQFF
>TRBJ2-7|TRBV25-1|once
CASSEPGGSYEQYF
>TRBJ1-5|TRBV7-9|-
CASSLGTGGQGPQHF
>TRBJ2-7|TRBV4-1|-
CASSQDFGGGGSYEQYF
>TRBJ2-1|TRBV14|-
CASSQRQRSSSYNEQFF
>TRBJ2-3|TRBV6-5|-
CASSPGKGRPDTQYF
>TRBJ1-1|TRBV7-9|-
CASNPPMGRAFF
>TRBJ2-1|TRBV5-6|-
CASSSGTELDEQFF
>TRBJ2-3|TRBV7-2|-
CASSLGTGADTQYF
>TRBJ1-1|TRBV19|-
CASSRTGYDTEAFF
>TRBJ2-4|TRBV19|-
CASSIEGTVLAKNIQYF
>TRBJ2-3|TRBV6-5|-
CAGDGQGGDTQYF
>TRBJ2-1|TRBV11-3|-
CASSLDRAGNEQFF
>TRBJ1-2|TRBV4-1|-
CASSQEAAVHGYTF
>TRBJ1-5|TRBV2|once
CASTMTGSSQPQHF
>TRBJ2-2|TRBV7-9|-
CASSLTLLNTGELFF
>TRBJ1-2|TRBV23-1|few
CASSLRGRRGYTF
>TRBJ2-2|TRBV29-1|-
CSVVGSGSLGELFF
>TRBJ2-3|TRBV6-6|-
CASLGLADFMADTQYF